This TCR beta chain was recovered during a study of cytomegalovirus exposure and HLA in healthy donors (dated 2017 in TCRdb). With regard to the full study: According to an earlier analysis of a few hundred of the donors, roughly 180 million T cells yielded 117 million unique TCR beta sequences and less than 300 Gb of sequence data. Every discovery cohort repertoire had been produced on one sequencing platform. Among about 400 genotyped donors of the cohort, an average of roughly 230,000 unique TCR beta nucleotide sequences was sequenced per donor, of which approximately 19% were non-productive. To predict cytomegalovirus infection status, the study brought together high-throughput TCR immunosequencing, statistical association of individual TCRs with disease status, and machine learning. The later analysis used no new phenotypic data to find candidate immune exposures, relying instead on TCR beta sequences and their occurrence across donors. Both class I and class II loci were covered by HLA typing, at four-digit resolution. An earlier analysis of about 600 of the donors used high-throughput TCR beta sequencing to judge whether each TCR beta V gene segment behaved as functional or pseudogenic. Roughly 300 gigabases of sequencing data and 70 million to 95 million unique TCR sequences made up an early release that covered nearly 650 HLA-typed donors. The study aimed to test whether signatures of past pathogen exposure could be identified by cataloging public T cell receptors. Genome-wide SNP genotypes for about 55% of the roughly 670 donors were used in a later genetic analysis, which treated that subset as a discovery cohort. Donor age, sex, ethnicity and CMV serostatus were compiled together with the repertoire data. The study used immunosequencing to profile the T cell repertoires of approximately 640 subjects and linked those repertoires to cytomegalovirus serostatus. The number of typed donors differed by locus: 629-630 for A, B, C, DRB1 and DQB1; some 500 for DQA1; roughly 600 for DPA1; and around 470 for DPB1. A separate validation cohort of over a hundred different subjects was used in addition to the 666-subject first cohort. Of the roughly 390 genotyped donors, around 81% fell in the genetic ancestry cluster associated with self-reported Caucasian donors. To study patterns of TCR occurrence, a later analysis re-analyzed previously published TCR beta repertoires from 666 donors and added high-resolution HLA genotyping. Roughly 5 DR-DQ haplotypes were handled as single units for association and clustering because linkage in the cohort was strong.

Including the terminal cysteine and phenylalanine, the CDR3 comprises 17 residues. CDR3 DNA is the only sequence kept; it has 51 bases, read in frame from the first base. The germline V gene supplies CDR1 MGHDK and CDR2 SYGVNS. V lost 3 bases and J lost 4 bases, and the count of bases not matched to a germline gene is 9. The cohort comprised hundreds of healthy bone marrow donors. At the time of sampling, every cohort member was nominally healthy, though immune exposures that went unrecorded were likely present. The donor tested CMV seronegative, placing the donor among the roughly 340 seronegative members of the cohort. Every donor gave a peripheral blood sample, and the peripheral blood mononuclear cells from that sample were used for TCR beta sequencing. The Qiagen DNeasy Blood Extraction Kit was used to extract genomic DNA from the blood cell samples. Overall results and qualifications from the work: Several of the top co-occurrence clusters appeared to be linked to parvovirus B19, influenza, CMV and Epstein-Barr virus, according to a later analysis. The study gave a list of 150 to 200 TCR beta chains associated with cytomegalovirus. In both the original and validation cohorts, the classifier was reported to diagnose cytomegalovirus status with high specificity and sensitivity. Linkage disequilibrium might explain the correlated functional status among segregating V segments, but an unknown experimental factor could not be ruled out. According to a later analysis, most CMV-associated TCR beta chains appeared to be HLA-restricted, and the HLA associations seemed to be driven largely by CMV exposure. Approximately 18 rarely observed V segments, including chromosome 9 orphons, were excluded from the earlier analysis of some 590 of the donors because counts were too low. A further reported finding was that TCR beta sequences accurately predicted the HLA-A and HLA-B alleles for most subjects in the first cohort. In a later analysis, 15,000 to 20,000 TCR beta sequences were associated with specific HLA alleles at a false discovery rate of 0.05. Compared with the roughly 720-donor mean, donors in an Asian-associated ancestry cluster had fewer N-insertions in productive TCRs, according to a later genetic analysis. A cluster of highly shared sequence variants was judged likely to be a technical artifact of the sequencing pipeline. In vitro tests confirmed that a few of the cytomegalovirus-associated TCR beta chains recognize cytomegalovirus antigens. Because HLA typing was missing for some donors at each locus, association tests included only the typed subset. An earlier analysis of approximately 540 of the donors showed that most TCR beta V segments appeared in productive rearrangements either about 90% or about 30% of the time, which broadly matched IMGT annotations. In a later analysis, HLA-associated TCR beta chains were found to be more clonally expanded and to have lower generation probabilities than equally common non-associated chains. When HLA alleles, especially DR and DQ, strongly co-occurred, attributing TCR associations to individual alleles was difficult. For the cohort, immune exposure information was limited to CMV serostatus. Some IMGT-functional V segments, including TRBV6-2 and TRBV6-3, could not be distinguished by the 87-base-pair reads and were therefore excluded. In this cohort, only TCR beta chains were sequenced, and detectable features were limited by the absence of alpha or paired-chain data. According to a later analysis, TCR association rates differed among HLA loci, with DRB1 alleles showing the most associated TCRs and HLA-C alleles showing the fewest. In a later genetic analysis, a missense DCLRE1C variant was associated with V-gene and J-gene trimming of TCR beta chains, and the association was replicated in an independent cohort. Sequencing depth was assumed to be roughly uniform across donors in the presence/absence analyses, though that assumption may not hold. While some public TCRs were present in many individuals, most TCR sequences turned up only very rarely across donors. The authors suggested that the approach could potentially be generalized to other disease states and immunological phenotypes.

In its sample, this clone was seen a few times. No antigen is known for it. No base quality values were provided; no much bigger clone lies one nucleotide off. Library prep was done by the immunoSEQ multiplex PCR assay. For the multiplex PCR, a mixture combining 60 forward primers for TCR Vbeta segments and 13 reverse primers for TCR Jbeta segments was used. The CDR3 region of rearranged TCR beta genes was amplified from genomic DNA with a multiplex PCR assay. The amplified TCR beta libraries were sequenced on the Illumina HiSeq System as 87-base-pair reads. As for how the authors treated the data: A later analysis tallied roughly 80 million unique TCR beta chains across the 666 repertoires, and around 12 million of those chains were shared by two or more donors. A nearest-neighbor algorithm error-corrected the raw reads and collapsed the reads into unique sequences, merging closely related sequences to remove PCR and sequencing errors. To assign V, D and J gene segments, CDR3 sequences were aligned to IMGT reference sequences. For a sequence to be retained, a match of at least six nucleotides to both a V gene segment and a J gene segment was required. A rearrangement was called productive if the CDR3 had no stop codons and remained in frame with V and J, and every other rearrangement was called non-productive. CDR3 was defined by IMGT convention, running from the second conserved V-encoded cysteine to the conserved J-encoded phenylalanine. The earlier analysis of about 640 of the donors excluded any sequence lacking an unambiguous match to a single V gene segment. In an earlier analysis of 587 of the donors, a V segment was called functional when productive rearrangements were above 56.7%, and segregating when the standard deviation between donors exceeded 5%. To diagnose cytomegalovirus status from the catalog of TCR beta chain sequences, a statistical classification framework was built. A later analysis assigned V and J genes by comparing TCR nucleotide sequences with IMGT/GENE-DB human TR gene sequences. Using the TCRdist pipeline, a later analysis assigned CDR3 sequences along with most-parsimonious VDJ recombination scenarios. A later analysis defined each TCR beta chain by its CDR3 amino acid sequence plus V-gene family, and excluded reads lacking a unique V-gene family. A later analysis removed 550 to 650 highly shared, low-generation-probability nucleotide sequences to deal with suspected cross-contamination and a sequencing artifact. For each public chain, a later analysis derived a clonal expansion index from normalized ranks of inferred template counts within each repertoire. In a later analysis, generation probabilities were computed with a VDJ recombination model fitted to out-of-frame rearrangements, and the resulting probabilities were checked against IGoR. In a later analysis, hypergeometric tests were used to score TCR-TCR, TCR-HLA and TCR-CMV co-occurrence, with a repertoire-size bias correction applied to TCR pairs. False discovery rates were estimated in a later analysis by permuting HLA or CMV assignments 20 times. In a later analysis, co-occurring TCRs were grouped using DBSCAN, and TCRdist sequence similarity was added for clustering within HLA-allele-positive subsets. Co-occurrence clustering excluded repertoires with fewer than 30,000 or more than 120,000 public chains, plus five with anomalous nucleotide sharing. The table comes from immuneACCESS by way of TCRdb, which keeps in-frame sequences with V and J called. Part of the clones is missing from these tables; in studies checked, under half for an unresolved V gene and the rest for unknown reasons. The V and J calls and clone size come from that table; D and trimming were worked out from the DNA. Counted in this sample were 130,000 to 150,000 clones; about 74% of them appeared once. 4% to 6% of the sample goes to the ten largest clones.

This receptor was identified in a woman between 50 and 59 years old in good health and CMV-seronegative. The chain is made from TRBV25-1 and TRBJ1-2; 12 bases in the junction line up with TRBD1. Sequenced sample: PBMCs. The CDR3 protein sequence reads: CASSDNFRDRGLYGYTF. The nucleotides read TGTGCCAGCAGTGATAATTTTCGGGACAGGGGGCTCTATGGCTACACCTTC.